A single sample gave rise to the 5 T cell receptor beta chains below, sequenced in a study of beta chain features in type 1 diabetes. These receptors' antigens are unknown. Whole-study results and caveats: Moderate yet significant TCRB CDR3 shortening was seen in Type 1 diabetes patients in all four CD4+ subsets.

Reverse transcription of all isolated RNA meant that expressed TCRB transcripts were sequenced. Clones were sequenced by immunoSEQ multiplex PCR, and TCRdb holds only the in-frame ones, with some missing. This table has some 290,000 clones, approximately 25% appearing once. Sequenced material: naive CD4+ T cells from blood. All receptors come from a young woman with type 1 diabetes.

This chain uses TRBV7-3 with TRBJ1-1; D unclear. The CDR3 length is 13 residues. Trimming removed 6 bases at V and 1 base at J, with 9 bases between. The V gene's germline CDR1 is SGHTA and CDR2 FQGTGA. The CDR3, as DNA: TGTGCCAGCAGGCTAAACAGGAACACTGAAGCTTTCTTT. This gives the protein CASRLNRNTEAFF. Full variable domain (missing parts from reference TRBV7-3 and TRBJ1-1): GAGVSQTPSNKVTEKGKYVELRCDPISGHTALYWYRQSLGQGPEFLIYFQGTGAADDSGLPNDRFFAVRPEGSVSTLKIQRTERGDSAVYLCASRLNRNTEAFFGQGTRLTVV.

The chain's CDR3 is CASSTGTSGRGETQYF. The DNA of the CDR3 is TGTGCCAGCAGCACCGGGACTAGCGGGAGAGGGGAGACCCAGTACTTC. This rearrangement joins TRBV5-4 to TRBJ2-5; 14 nucleotides agree with TRBD2. The CDR3 has 16 residues. CDR1 SGHNT and CDR2 YYREEE come from the germline V gene (reference sequence). V was clipped by 4 bases and J by 5 bases; unmatched bases: 7. Full variable domain (missing parts from reference TRBV5-4 and TRBJ2-5): ETGVTQSPTHLIKTRGQQVTLRCSSQSGHNTVSWYQQALGQGPQFIFQYYREEENGRGNFPPRFSGLQFPNYSSELNVNALELDDSALYLCASSTGTSGRGETQYFGPGTRLLVL.

This clone was recorded a few times. The rearrangement links TRBV18 to TRBJ2-7; 7 bases map to TRBD1. The germline CDR1 and CDR2 sequences are KGHSH and LQKENI. This CDR3 comprises 13 residues. The J segment lost 6 bases and the V segment lost 3 bases, leaving 5 bases of the junction unmatched. The CDR3 DNA sequence: TGTGCCAGCTCACCGGACAGGAGTGTCGAGCAGTACTTC. Amino acid sequence: CASSPDRSVEQYF.

This clone occurred a few times. This chain uses TRBV5-4 with TRBJ1-1, with 8 nucleotides matching TRBD1. CDR1 is SGHNT and CDR2 is YYREEE in the germline V gene (reference sequence). V trimming: 0 bases; J trimming: 4 bases; junction bases outside the gene matches: 5. The CDR3 runs 15 residues. CDR3 nucleotides: TGTGCCAGCAGCTTGGGACAGGGGAGAGGCACTGAAGCTTTCTTT. Encoded protein: CASSLGQGRGTEAFF. Full variable domain (rest looked up from reference TRBV5-4 and TRBJ1-1): ETGVTQSPTHLIKTRGQQVTLRCSSQSGHNTVSWYQQALGQGPQFIFQYYREEENGRGNFPPRFSGLQFPNYSSELNVNALELDDSALYLCASSLGQGRGTEAFFGQGTRLTVV.

For this clone: The junction differs from germline at one of its ends, possibly a read error. The chain employs TRBV7-7 and TRBJ2-5; the match to TRBD1 covers 10 bases. Germline V lookup: CDR1 SSHAT, CDR2 FNYEAQ (reference sequence). The CDR3 spans 15 residues. CDR3 protein: CASSQTGTGEETQYF. CDR3 nucleotides: TGTGCTAGCAGTCAAACAGGGACAGGGGAAGAGACCCAGTACTTC.